This T cell receptor beta chain was found in a study of T cell responses to AZD1222 COVID-19 vaccine. Across the whole study: Second doses at about 4 or about 12 weeks were pooled.

The table came from immunoSEQ multiplex PCR; TCRdb's copy has only in-frame clones and leaves some out. Among approximately 100,000 clones listed, roughly nine tenths were seen once. The CDR3 length is 15 residues. Comment on this clone: Its target is not known.

Study-level results: The study found vaccine-associated CD4 TCRs spanning spike, dominant at 160-218 and 743-854. Females outnumbered males among donors, who were mostly white British; clonal diversity was possibly underestimated. Close to half of spike-specific TCRs reportedly recognize unmutated variant regions.

V and J are TRBV21-1 and TRBJ2-3; TRBD1 reflects the table's D call only, with no check against the DNA. TRBV21-1 is a pseudogene segment. This specimen was peripheral blood, taken on day 0 of AZD1222 vaccination. The receptor was isolated from an adult in good health. Here the CDR3 reads CASSKETECTDTQYF. The CDR3 DNA follows: TGTGCCAGCAGCAAAGAAACAGAATGCACAGATACGCAGTATTTT.